A single T cell receptor beta chain is shown here with its context. This clonotype was seen at least ten times. Its binding antigen is unknown. No base-level quality is on record; no much larger clone is a single base apart. The label giving this sample's treatment or condition can be read as: in vitro stimulation with specific CMV peptide epitopes to enrich CMV-specific T cells. This entry is derived from a study of T cell repertoires in cytomegalovirus infection (dated by TCRdb to the late 2010s). Context from the whole study: Peptide stimulations targeted recently identified HLA-C-restricted CMV epitopes, whose presentation resists viral immunomodulation, together with well-studied HLA-B-restricted epitopes. Because public TCR beta signatures pointed to carriage of CMV infection together with the matching HLA type, the HLA type of each donor mattered for the analysis.

Sequencing relied on an Illumina HiSeq 1500. TCRdb trimmed public reads at Q25 via fastp, called clones via MiXCR and kept in-frame beta chains. Rows are combined by CDR3 protein, so each entry shows the most common genes and DNA. The sample table holds about 85,000 distinct CDR3 sequences, of which approximately 45% were seen once. Together, the top ten hold 85% to 95% of the sample. What the research found in general, with its limitations: Cumulative frequency of public TCR beta family members discriminated carriers of CMV infection plus the relevant HLA type in this cohort and an independent roughly 350-donor cohort. The ex vivo response was dominated by HLA-C-restricted CMV-specific TCR beta clonotypes, which also provided the single most frequent clonotype in two of eight donors.

Between the V and J ends, shortened by 5 bases and 5 bases respectively, the junction contains 6 bases. Per the germline V gene (reference sequence), SEHNR is the CDR1 and FQNEAQ is the CDR2. From the cysteine through the phenylalanine, the CDR3 covers 12 amino acids. The retained sequence is limited to the CDR3, 36 bases, with the frame set at the first base. Sequencing used CD8+ T cells from cultured PBMCs, obtained from culture after CMV antigen stimulation. The sequence was obtained from a human donor in good health (CMV status not recorded). Some clones in this sample may be carry-over from other donors' samples. The sequence links TRBV7-9 to TRBJ2-2; the D gene is not confidently resolved. Read as DNA, the sequence is TGTGCCAGCAGCCTGGGGACCGGGGAGCTGTTTTTT. Its coded protein is CASSLGTGELFF.